In its sample, the clone carrying this T cell receptor (beta chain) was seen a few times. Treatment given: oral pan-JAK inhibitor, 5-10 mg twice daily. The CDR3 runs 16 residues. Germline trimming cut 6 bases from V and 6 bases from J; bases unmatched to any gene: 14. Germline V CDR1 and CDR2: SEHNR, FQNEAQ (reference sequence). In each case, RNA was isolated and then reverse transcribed into cDNA as the sequencing template. The table came from immunoSEQ multiplex PCR; TCRdb's copy has only in-frame clones and leaves some out. In the table there are hundreds of thousands of clones, 45% to 70% of which are singletons. The sample is drawn from a study of CD8+ T cells in alopecia areata.

The V call is TRBV7-9, the J call TRBJ1-1; 9 nucleotides line up with TRBD1. This sequence originates from a human donor with alopecia areata. The sample consisted of CD4+ T cells sorted from blood, taken around week 54, from a patient treated with tofacitinib. CDR3 residues: CASRDYRGRKAAEAFF. CDR3 DNA sequence: TGTGCCAGCAGGGACTACAGGGGGCGGAAAGCGGCTGAAGCTTTCTTT. Full variable domain (rest looked up from reference TRBV7-9 and TRBJ1-1): DTGVSQNPRHKITKRGQNVTFRCDPISEHNRLYWYRQTLGQGPEFLTYFQNEAQLEKSRLLSDRFSAERPKGSFSTLEIQRTEQGDSAMYLCASRDYRGRKAAEAFFGQGTRLTVV.